These 15 T cell receptor beta chains came from one sample sequenced in a study of blood T cells in healthy people across ages. Using a J-beta primer mix together with a sample-barcoded 5' primer, a second PCR was run for roughly 7 to 12 cycles. TCRdb reprocessed the 5' RACE reads with MiXCR, giving one entry per CDR3 protein. The repertoire holds around 850,000 distinct CDR3 sequences, 36% seen once, with roughly 13% in the top ten. The sequenced material came from blood. These receptors were taken from a man aged 18 to 35 in good health.

V and J are TRBV10-3 and TRBJ2-3; weak D call: TRBD2 (7 bases). There are 16 residues in the CDR3. Germline CDR1 reads ENHRY; CDR2 reads SYGVKD. The V end was cut by 3 bases, the J end by 5 bases, with 18 bases between. This CDR3 is CAISDLGGGREDTQYF. CDR3 DNA sequence: TGTGCCATCAGTGATCTAGGGGGGGGGCGGGAAGATACGCAGTATTTT.

The chain uses TRBV6-2 or TRBV6-3 and TRBJ2-1, with D possibly being TRBD2 (7 bases). This CDR3 has 16 residues. Germline CDR1 and CDR2: MNHEY and SVGEGT. Between the trimmed V and J ends, which lost 2 bases and 9 bases, there was a span of 20 bases. This CDR3 reads CASSYNRGGPSIEQFF. Written as DNA, the CDR3 is TGTGCCAGCAGTTACAATAGGGGGGGGCCTTCTATTGAGCAGTTCTTC.

With respect to this clonotype: Possible read error: a much larger clone is one base away. The chain joins TRBV7-3 to TRBJ2-3; the D gene is possibly TRBD2 (6 bases). The length of the CDR3 is 14 residues. V was pared by 7 bases and J by 2 bases, with 13 bases between. The V gene's germline CDR1 is SGHTA and CDR2 FQGTGA. The CDR3 DNA follows: TGTGCCAGCAACCAGGAGGGGCTCACAGATACGCAGTATTTT. Translating gives CASNQEGLTDTQYF. Variable domain in full (rest from reference TRBV7-3 and TRBJ2-3): GAGVSQTPSNKVTEKGKYVELRCDPISGHTALYWYRQSLGQGPEFLIYFQGTGAADDSGLPNDRFFAVRPEGSVSTLKIQRTERGDSAVYLCASNQEGLTDTQYFGPGTRLTVL.

The table lists this clonotype with a few counts. The rearrangement joins TRBV4-3 to TRBJ2-2; 9 bases map to TRBD1. V gave up 6 bases and J gave up 6 bases; unmatched junction bases: 5. The CDR3 runs to 14 residues. In germline, CDR1 is LGHNA, CDR2 YSLEER. CDR3 in amino acids: CASSPGTGSGELFF. As DNA, the CDR3 is TGCGCCAGCAGTCCCGGGACAGGGTCCGGGGAGCTGTTTTTT.

The rearrangement links TRBV29-1 to TRBJ1-1; TRBD1 aligns across 7 bases. CDR1 SQVTM and CDR2 ANQGSEA come from the germline V gene. The V and J ends lost 6 bases and 4 bases, in that order; junction bases with no gene match: 8. The CDR3 runs 13 residues. DNA for the CDR3: TGCAGCGTGAGCCCTGGGACAGCCACTGAAGCTTTCTTT. Amino acid sequence: CSVSPGTATEAFF.

The CDR3 reads CASSLSGQGREQYF. Here the CDR3 DNA reads TGTGCCAGCAGCTTATCGGGACAGGGGAGGGAGCAGTACTTC. The chain couples TRBV7-6 to TRBJ2-7; 10 positions agree with TRBD1. The CDR3 spans 14 residues. The V gene end was trimmed by 2 bases and the J gene end by 7 bases; junction bases not matched to a gene: 5. CDR1 SGHVS and CDR2 FNYEAQ come from the germline V gene.

Only a few counts were recorded for this clonotype. The chain is built from TRBV20-1 and TRBJ2-3; no firm D call. Deletions cut 0 bases from V and 6 bases from J, with 13 bases between. The germline V gene has CDR1 DFQATT and CDR2 SNEGSKA (reference sequence). There are 14 residues in the CDR3. CDR3 amino acids: CSARDLVRPDTQYF. DNA of the CDR3: TGCAGTGCTAGAGATCTCGTCCGTCCGGATACGCAGTATTTT.

Notes on this clonotype: Relative to the germline gene, one junction end is altered; a read error may explain this. The CDR3 DNA follows: TGTGTCATCAGGGGACAGGGATCTGGGGCCAACGTCCTGACTTTC. Translation: CVIRGQGSGANVLTF. The chain carries TRBV10-3 and TRBJ2-6; 9 nucleotides agree with TRBD1. Germline-derived CDR1 and CDR2 are ENHRY and SYGVKD. The CDR3 runs 15 residues.

In the case of this clonotype: With a much larger clone just one base away, this may be a read error. The chain carries TRBV12-3 or TRBV12-4 and TRBJ2-3, with D tentatively TRBD1 or TRBD2 (6 bases each). The CDR3 runs to 15 residues. The CDR3 reads CASSPGTTSTDAQYF. CDR3 nucleotides: TGTGCCAGCAGTCCCGGGACAACTAGCACAGATGCGCAGTATTTT.

The chain carries TRBV29-1 and TRBJ1-1; maybe TRBD1 (5 bases). This CDR3 has 12 amino acids. Germline CDR1 is SQVTM and CDR2 is ANQGSEA. The V end was cut by 2 bases, the J end by 4 bases, with 8 bases between. The CDR3 DNA is TGCAGCGTTGAAAGGGGTAGCACTGAAGCTTTCTTT. Translating gives CSVERGSTEAFF.

DNA of the CDR3: TGTGCCAGCAGTCTGGCTAGCGGGGGGCCCACCTACGAGCAGTACTTC. Translating it yields CASSLASGGPTYEQYF. The J gene is TRBJ2-7, the V gene TRBV21-1; TRBD2 is the table's D call, not checked against the DNA. TRBV21-1 represents a pseudogene. The CDR3 contains 16 residues.

This clonotype was seen more than once but under ten times. This chain joins TRBV2 and TRBJ2-6, with D possibly matching TRBD2 (5 bases). V lost 7 bases and J lost 8, with 15 bases in between. Germline values: CDR1 SNHLY, CDR2 FYNNEI. This CDR3 region has 14 residues. CDR3 sequence: CASKGLSGTNVLTF. CDR3 coding DNA: TGTGCCAGCAAAGGTCTTTCCGGGACCAACGTCCTGACTTTC.

The V and J genes are TRBV6-5 and TRBJ2-7, with a possible D match to TRBD1 (6 bases). The CDR3 contains 18 residues. Trimming removed 4 bases at V and 2 bases at J, with 24 bases between. Germline lookup yields CDR1 MNHEY and CDR2 SVGAGI. The CDR3 region is CASSLARQASIGTYEQYF. The CDR3 DNA sequence: TGTGCCAGCAGTTTAGCCCGACAGGCTAGTATCGGAACCTACGAGCAGTACTTC.

This clonotype was observed a few times. The CDR3 region is CASSQESGQGYGYTF. Here the CDR3 DNA reads TGCGCCAGCAGCCAAGAGTCTGGACAGGGTTATGGCTACACCTTC. The chain employs TRBV4-3 and TRBJ1-2; TRBD1 matches at 8 bases. Looked up from germline, CDR1 is LGHNA and CDR2 is YSLEER. Trimming cost V 0 bases and J 5 bases; bases outside gene matches: 5. The CDR3 extends over 15 amino acids.

At least ten counts were recorded for this clonotype. The chain recombines TRBV12-3 or TRBV12-4 with TRBJ1-2; TRBD1 might be the D (5 bases). CDR3 length: 12 residues. Trimming removed 3 bases from V and 8 bases from J, with 10 bases in between. The chain's CDR3 is CASSFGAGGYTF. The CDR3 bases are TGTGCCAGCAGTTTCGGGGCAGGGGGCTACACCTTC.